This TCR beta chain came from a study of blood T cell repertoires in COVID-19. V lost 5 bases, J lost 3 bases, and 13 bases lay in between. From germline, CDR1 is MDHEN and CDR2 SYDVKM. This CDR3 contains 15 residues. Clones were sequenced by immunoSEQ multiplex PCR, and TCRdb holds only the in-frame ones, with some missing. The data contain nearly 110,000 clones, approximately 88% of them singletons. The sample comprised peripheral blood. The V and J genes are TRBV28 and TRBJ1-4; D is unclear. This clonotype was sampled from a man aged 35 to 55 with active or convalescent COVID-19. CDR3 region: CASSTGGPSNEKLFF. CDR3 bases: TGTGCCAGCAGTACCGGAGGGCCATCTAATGAAAAACTGTTTTTT. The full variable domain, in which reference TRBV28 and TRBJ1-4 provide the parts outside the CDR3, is DVKVTQSSRYLVKRTGEKVFLECVQDMDHENMFWYRQDPGLGLRLIYFSYDVKMKEKGDIPEGYSVSREKKERFSLILESASTNQTSMYLCASSTGGPSNEKLFFGSGTQLSVL.